The T cell receptor (beta chain) described here comes from a study of T cell responses to AZD1222 COVID-19 vaccine. Across the whole study: Researchers grouped second doses given at about 4 or about 12 weeks into one pool.

Produced via immunoSEQ multiplex PCR; TCRdb's table is partial and in-frame only. Altogether 130,000 to 150,000 clones are present, roughly 90% being singletons, with the ten largest covering 1.4% to 1.5%. Germline CDR1 and CDR2: SGHRS and YFSETQ. The CDR3 length is 21 residues. The V end lost 1 base, the J end lost 0 bases, and 26 bases lay between the germline ends. V gene TRBV5-1 combines with J gene TRBJ2-4, with D perhaps being TRBD1 or TRBD2 (5 bases each). The TCR was taken from an adult in good health. This specimen was peripheral blood, taken on day 0 of AZD1222 vaccination. The CDR3 DNA sequence: TGCGCCAGCAGCTTGTGGGGGACGACAGCTCCACCCCCCTTAGCCAAAAACATTCAGTACTTC. It translates to CASSLWGTTAPPPLAKNIQYF. The whole variable domain, filled in from reference TRBV5-1 and TRBJ2-4, reads KAGVTQTPRYLIKTRGQQVTLSCSPISGHRSVSWYQQTPGQGLQFLFEYFSETQRNKGNFPGRFSGRQFSNSRSEMNVSTLELGDSALYLCASSLWGTTAPPPLAKNIQYFGAGTRLSVL.